What follows are 5 T cell receptor delta chains derived from one specimen sequenced in a study of gamma-delta T cells after stem cell transplantation (dated by TCRdb to 2016 to 2017). Library construction relied on RT-PCR. Sequencing was carried out with an Illumina MiSeq. TCRdb reprocessed the public data with the CATT caller; entries with the same nucleotide sequence were combined afterwards. Counted in this sample were 400 to 500 delta-chain clones; over 20% of them appeared once. The top ten hold just under 75% of the sample. Source material: gamma-delta T cells. The receptors originated from a human donor. It is not recorded whose cells these are; they may come from a transplant donor.

As regards this clone: A far larger clone is one nucleotide away, so this likely arose from a read error. The same CDR3 also results from other DNA sequences found in this sample. V usage is TRDV1 and J usage is TRDJ1; the match to TRDD3 covers 13 bases. The CDR3 runs 24 residues. Germline CDR1 reads TSWWSYY; CDR2 reads QGS. The CDR3 region has the DNA TGTGCCCTTGGGGAACTAGGAATGTTTCCGTCTCGGTACTGGGGGATACGCGGCACCGATAAACTCATCTTT. Protein sequence: CALGELGMFPSRYWGIRGTDKLIF.

This clone was detected a few times. A single base is all that separates this from a far larger clone, so a read error is likely. This sample includes further DNA sequences coding for the same CDR3. CDR3 nucleotide sequence: TGTGCCTGTGACACCGTTAATCGTGTTGGGGAAGACAGGAGTGGCTGGGACACCCGACAGATGTTCTTC. It is translated as CACDTVNRVGEDRSGWDTRQMFF. The rearrangement joins TRDV2 to TRDJ3; weak D call: TRDD3 (5 bases). The CDR3 spans 23 residues. Germline V lookup: CDR1 GEAIGNYY, CDR2 EKD.

Details on this clone: TCRdb has a much larger clone's protein, which differs at residue 19 from the translation of this DNA, likely because of a read error; what is shown is the protein translated from the DNA. This chain connects TRDV1 to TRDJ1; 8 bases agree with TRDD3. The V gene's germline CDR1 is TSWWSYY and CDR2 QGS. CDR3 length equals 21 residues. The CDR3 nucleotides are TGTGCTCTTGGGGAACTACTCTCGTACGTTGGGGGGATAAGGTACACCGATAAACCCATCTTT. The encoded protein is CALGELLSYVGGIRYTDKPIF.

For this clone: One base separates it from a far larger clone, so it is likely a read error. The same CDR3 is also encoded by other DNA sequences in this sample. V usage is TRDV2 and J usage is TRDJ1; TRDD3 matches at 8 bases. Germline assignment: CDR1 GEAIGNYY and CDR2 EKD. The length of the CDR3 is 17 residues. The CDR3 DNA reads as TGTGCCTGCGACACCGTTGGGAGGGATACGCGTACCGATAAACTCATCTTT. Amino acids: CACDTVGRDTRTDKLIF.

The DNA for the CDR3 is TGTGCCTGTGCCCAGGGGTACTGGGGGTTCTCTTTGACAGCACAACTCTTCTTT. As protein: CACAQGYWGFSLTAQLFF. This chain links TRDV2 with TRDJ2; 8 nucleotides match TRDD3. This CDR3 has 18 amino acids. Germline CDR1 GEAIGNYY, CDR2 EKD. V dropped 5 bases and J dropped 0; count of bases not matched to a gene: 13.